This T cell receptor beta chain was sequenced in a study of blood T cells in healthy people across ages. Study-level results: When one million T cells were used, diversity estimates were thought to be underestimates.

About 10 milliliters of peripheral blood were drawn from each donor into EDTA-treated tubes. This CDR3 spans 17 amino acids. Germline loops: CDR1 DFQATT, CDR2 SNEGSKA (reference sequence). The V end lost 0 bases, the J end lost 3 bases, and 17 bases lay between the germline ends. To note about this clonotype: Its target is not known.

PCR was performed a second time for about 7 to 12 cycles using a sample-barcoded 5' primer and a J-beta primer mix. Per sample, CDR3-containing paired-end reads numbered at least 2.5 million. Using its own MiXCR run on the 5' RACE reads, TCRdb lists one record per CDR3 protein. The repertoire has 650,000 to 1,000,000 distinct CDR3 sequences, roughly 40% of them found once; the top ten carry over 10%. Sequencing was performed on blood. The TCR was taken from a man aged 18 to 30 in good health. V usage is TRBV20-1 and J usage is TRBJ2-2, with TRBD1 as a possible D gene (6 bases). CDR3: CSARDYLSRGDTGELFF. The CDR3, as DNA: TGCAGTGCTAGAGATTATCTCTCCAGGGGAGACACCGGGGAGCTGTTTTTT.